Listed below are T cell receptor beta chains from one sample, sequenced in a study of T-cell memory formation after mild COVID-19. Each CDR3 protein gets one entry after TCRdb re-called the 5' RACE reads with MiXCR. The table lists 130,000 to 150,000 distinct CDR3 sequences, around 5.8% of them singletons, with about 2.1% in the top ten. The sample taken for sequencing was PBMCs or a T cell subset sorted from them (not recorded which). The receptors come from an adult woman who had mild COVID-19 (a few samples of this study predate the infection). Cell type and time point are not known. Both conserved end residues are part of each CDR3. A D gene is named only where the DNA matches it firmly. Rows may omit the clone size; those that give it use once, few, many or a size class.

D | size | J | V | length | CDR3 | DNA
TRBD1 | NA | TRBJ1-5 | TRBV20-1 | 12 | CSAKTGSEPQHF | TGCAGTGCTAAGACAGGGTCGGAGCCCCAGCATTTT
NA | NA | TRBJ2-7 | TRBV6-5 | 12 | CASSFAGHEQYF | TGTGCCAGCAGCTTCGCGGGCCACGAGCAGTACTTC
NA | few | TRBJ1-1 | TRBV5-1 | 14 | CASSHKLKNTEAFF | TGCGCCAGCAGCCACAAGTTAAAGAACACTGAAGCTTTCTTT
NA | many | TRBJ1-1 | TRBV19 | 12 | CASKGDRTEAFF | TGTGCCAGTAAGGGAGATCGAACTGAAGCTTTCTTT
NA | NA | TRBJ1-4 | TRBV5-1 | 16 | CASSLERPATNEKLFF | TGCGCCAGCAGCTTGGAGAGGCCGGCAACTAATGAAAAACTGTTTTTT
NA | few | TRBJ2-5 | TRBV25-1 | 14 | CASSRPGAAETQYF | TGTGCCAGCAGTCGGCCGGGGGCGGCGGAGACCCAGTACTTC
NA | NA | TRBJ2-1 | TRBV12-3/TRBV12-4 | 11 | CASSTRLEQFF | TGTGCCAGCAGTACCCGACTAGAACAGTTCTTC
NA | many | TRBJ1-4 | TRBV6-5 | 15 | CASSSPTTGGEKLFF | TGTGCCAGCAGTTCTCCTACGACAGGCGGGGAAAAACTGTTTTTT
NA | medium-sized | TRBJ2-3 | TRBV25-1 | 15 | CASSSSVERTDTQYF | TGTGCCAGCAGCTCTAGCGTGGAGAGAACAGATACGCAGTATTTT
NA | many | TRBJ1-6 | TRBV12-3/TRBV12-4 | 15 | CASHPTGNIISPLHF | TGTGCCAGCCACCCCACCGGGAATATAATCTCACCCCTCCACTTT
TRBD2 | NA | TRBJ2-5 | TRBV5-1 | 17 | CASSLAGSGSLGETQYF | TGCGCCAGCAGCTTGGCTGGTAGCGGGAGCCTGGGGGAGACCCAGTACTTC
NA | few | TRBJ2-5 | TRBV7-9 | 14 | CASSLMTVEETQYF | TGTGCCAGCAGCTTAATGACAGTCGAAGAGACCCAGTACTTC
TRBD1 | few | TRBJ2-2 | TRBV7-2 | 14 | CASSLQGAVGELFF | TGTGCCAGCAGCTTACAGGGGGCGGTCGGGGAGCTGTTTTTT
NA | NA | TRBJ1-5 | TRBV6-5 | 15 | CASRRRTESNQPQHF | TGTGCCAGCAGAAGAAGGACCGAGAGCAATCAGCCCCAGCATTTT
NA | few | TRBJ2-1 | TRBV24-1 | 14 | CATSDGGAYNEQFF | TGTGCCACCAGTGACGGGGGAGCCTACAATGAGCAGTTCTTC
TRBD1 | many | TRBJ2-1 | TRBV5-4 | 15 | CASSTGTEHSHEQFF | TGTGCCAGCAGCACCGGGACAGAGCATTCGCATGAGCAGTTCTTC
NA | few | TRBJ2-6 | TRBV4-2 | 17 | CASSQNRVISGANVLTF | TGTGCCAGCAGCCAAAACAGGGTGATCTCTGGGGCCAACGTCCTGACTTTC
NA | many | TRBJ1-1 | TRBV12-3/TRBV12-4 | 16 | CASSFRQQGKRTEAFF | TGTGCCAGCAGTTTCCGCCAACAGGGAAAAAGAACTGAAGCTTTCTTT
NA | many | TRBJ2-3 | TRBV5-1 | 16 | CASSLNRARESDTQYF | TGCGCCAGCAGCTTGAACAGGGCGAGGGAGTCAGATACGCAGTATTTT
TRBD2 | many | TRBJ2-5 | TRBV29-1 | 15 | CSVEAWTSGAETQYF | TGCAGCGTTGAGGCCTGGACTAGCGGCGCAGAGACCCAGTACTTC